This T cell receptor (beta chain) was identified in a study of blood T cells in healthy people across ages. This clonotype has just a few counts. CDR1 is MNHEY and CDR2 is SMNVEV in the germline V gene (reference sequence). The CDR3 loop spans 15 amino acids. V lost 3 bases and J lost 1, with 12 bases in between. The use of a sample-barcoded 5' primer and a J-beta primer mix characterized a second PCR of 7 to 11 cycles. Paired-end reads containing CDR3 totaled no fewer than 2.5 million for each sample. One entry per CDR3 protein, called by TCRdb with MiXCR from the 5' RACE reads. The sample includes about 630,000 distinct CDR3 sequences, under 25% of them seen just once.

This TCR came from a man aged 70-80 years in good health. J is TRBJ2-5 and V is TRBV27; perhaps D is TRBD1 or TRBD2 (5 bases each). The specimen sequenced was blood. CDR3 DNA: TGTGCCAGCAGTTTTGGGGGATCCCTCCAAGAGACCCAGTACTTC. Translated: CASSFGGSLQETQYF.